Each of the 20 T cell receptor beta chains below was sequenced from the same sample in a study of T cell responses to AZD1222 COVID-19 vaccine. Sequencing used immunoSEQ multiplex PCR; TCRdb keeps in-frame clones, though not all of them. Of 100,000 to 130,000 clones detected, about 93% appear once; the ten largest clones hold 5% to 8%. The source material was peripheral blood, sampled 28 days after the second AZD1222 dose. These receptors all stem from an adult who received the AZD1222 COVID-19 vaccine.

This chain uses TRBV7-9 with TRBJ2-7; D remains unclear. Germline V lookup: CDR1 SEHNR, CDR2 FQNEAQ (reference sequence). V dropped 1 base and J dropped 6 bases, with 7 bases sitting between them. The CDR3 has 12 residues. CDR3 sequence reads: CASSLVAAEQYF. In nucleotides, the CDR3 is TGTGCCAGCAGCTTAGTAGCCGCCGAGCAGTACTTC.

The rearrangement joins TRBV29-1 to TRBJ1-1, with TRBD1 as a possible D gene (5 bases). The CDR3 consists of 12 residues. The germline V and J ends were trimmed by 5 bases and 2 bases, with 9 bases remaining between them. Looked up from germline, CDR1 is SQVTM and CDR2 is ANQGSEA. The CDR3 DNA follows: TGCAGCGTTATGCAGGGAAACACTGAAGCTTTCTTT. It is translated as CSVMQGNTEAFF.

The J gene is TRBJ1-1, the V gene TRBV19; D remains ambiguous. The CDR3 has 15 amino acids. Germline assignment: CDR1 LNHDA and CDR2 SQIVND (reference sequence). V gave up 5 bases and J gave up 0 bases, with 13 bases separating them. DNA for the CDR3: TGTGCCAGTAGTGGACCTCCCCAGGTGAACACTGAAGCTTTCTTT. Encoded protein: CASSGPPQVNTEAFF.

This sequence joins TRBV9 and TRBJ1-2; 8 bases match TRBD1. The CDR3 spans 14 residues. Germline V gene data show CDR1 as SGDLS and CDR2 as YYNGEE. The V segment lost 4 bases and the J segment 3 bases; nucleotides outside the gene matches: 5. Here the CDR3 DNA reads TGTGCCAGCAGCCCCCGGGACAGGTACTATGGCTACACCTTC. Translation gives CASSPRDRYYGYTF.

The rearrangement links TRBV5-4 to TRBJ2-5, with TRBD2 identical over 8 bases. With V trimmed by 4 bases and J by 5 bases, 13 bases remained unmatched. There are 16 residues in the CDR3. Looked up from germline, CDR1 is SGHNT and CDR2 is YYREEE (reference sequence). The CDR3 nucleotides read TGTGCCAGCAGCCCCGAGCCGGGGGGGCCGCGGGAGACCCAGTACTTC. This sequence encodes CASSPEPGGPRETQYF.

V usage is TRBV7-9 and J usage is TRBJ2-3; 8 bases are shared with TRBD1. CDR3 length equals 15 residues. V dropped 5 bases and J dropped 4; count of bases not matched to a gene: 8. In germline, CDR1 is SEHNR, CDR2 FQNEAQ (reference sequence). The CDR3 reads CASSAGQADADTQYF. The CDR3 nucleotides are TGTGCCAGCAGCGCGGGACAGGCAGACGCAGATACGCAGTATTTT.

The CDR3 loop reads CASSLGLLTGGQETQYF. The CDR3 nucleotides are TGTGCCAGCAGCTTAGGTCTCCTGACAGGAGGACAAGAGACCCAGTACTTC. The chain joins TRBV11-2 to TRBJ2-5, with D tentatively TRBD1 (6 bases). Germline V gene data show CDR1 as SGHAT and CDR2 as FQNNGV. CDR3 size: 17 residues. V was pared by 1 base and J by 2 bases, with 17 bases between. The entire variable domain, with the rest obtained from reference TRBV11-2 and TRBJ2-5, is as follows: EAGVAQSPRYKIIEKRQSVAFWCNPISGHATLYWYQQILGQGPKLLIQFQNNGVVDDSQLPKDRFSAERLKGVDSTLKIQPAKLEDSAVYLCASSLGLLTGGQETQYFGPGTRLLVL.

This sequence joins TRBV6-6 and TRBJ1-5, with D possibly being TRBD1 (6 bases). CDR3 length: 14 residues. Trimming shortened V by 5 bases and J by 4 bases, and 12 bases separated the two germline ends. Germline-derived CDR1 and CDR2 are MNHNY and SVGAGI (reference sequence). Here the CDR3 reads CASSHPGVNQPQHF. In nucleotides, the CDR3 is TGTGCCAGCAGTCATCCAGGGGTAAATCAGCCCCAGCATTTT.

The chain recombines TRBV6-5 with TRBJ1-2; perhaps TRBD1 as D (6 bases). The CDR3 spans 13 residues. V dropped 4 bases and J dropped 8 bases, with 14 bases sitting between them. Per the germline V gene, CDR1 is MNHEY and CDR2 is SVGAGI. CDR3 protein: CASSSRQGRGYTF. The CDR3 nucleotides read TGTGCCAGCAGTTCCCGCCAGGGGAGGGGCTACACCTTC.

The chain links TRBV7-9 to TRBJ1-1; D gene unclear. Trimming left V 1 base short and J 2 bases short, with 5 bases between. This CDR3 region has 13 residues. CDR1 is SEHNR and CDR2 is FQNEAQ in the germline V gene (reference sequence). In DNA form, the CDR3 reads TGTGCCAGCAGCTTAGAAGTCAACACTGAAGCTTTCTTT. Its protein is CASSLEVNTEAFF.

The chain links TRBV28 to TRBJ2-7; D not certain. CDR1 MDHEN and CDR2 SYDVKM come from the germline V gene. Trimming shortened V by 6 bases and J by 3 bases, and 9 bases separated the two germline ends. The CDR3 runs to 12 residues. Here the CDR3 reads CASSYQDYEQYF. In nucleotides, the CDR3 is TGTGCCAGCAGCTATCAGGACTACGAGCAGTACTTC.

The V call is TRBV5-4, the J call TRBJ2-5; D may be TRBD2 (7 bases). Germline CDR1 SGHNT, CDR2 YYREEE (reference sequence). The CDR3 has 14 residues. V was pared by 4 bases and J by 5 bases, with 15 bases between. The CDR3 here is CASSPRGGKETQYF. In DNA form, the CDR3 reads TGTGCCAGCAGCCCGAGGGGGGGCAAGGAGACCCAGTACTTC.

The chain has TRBV19 and TRBJ1-1, with D perhaps TRBD1 (5 bases). Trimming removed 2 bases at V and 0 bases at J, with 19 bases between. CDR1 is LNHDA, CDR2 SQIVND, per germline (reference sequence). CDR3 size: 18 residues. CDR3 bases: TGTGCCAGTAGTATAATCGGAGGGGCCATACGAATGAACACTGAAGCTTTCTTT. Translation gives CASSIIGGAIRMNTEAFF.

This clone showed up just once. The chain couples TRBV9 to TRBJ2-1; no clear D. The CDR3 is made up of 13 amino acids. Germline values: CDR1 SGDLS, CDR2 YYNGEE. The V and J ends lost 3 bases and 7 bases respectively, with 11 bases between them. This chain's CDR3 is CASSDTTPNEQFF. In DNA form, the CDR3 reads TGTGCCAGCAGCGATACGACACCAAATGAGCAGTTCTTC. Filled out from reference TRBV9 and TRBJ2-1, the complete variable domain reads DSGVTQTPKHLITATGQRVTLRCSPRSGDLSVYWYQQSLDQGLQFLIQYYNGEERAKGNILERFSAQQFPDLHSELNLSSLELGDSALYFCASSDTTPNEQFFGPGTRLTVL.

The rearrangement uses TRBV14 and TRBJ2-6; D unresolved. The length of the CDR3 is 17 residues. Germline lookup yields CDR1 SGHDN and CDR2 FVKESK. Trimming left V 0 bases short and J 0 bases short, with 9 bases between. The CDR3 protein is CASSQDIQISGANVLTF. The CDR3 DNA follows: TGTGCCAGCAGCCAAGATATCCAGATCTCTGGGGCCAACGTCCTGACTTTC.

The CDR3: CASRKLAGGPYEQYF. The CDR3 region has the DNA TGTGCCAGCAGGAAACTAGCGGGAGGGCCTTACGAGCAGTACTTC. V is TRBV2 and J is TRBJ2-7; 13 nucleotides agree with TRBD2. CDR3 length: 15 residues. Germline-derived CDR1 and CDR2 are SNHLY and FYNNEI. The V segment lost 6 bases and the J segment 4 bases; nucleotides outside the gene matches: 6.

The chain combines TRBV5-1 with TRBJ2-7; D not certain. Trimming left V 0 bases short and J 1 base short, with 8 bases between. Germline CDR1 SGHRS, CDR2 YFSETQ. There are 14 residues in the CDR3. The CDR3 DNA reads TGCGCCAGCAGCTTGGGGATCTTTTCCTACGAGCAGTACTTC. Amino acids: CASSLGIFSYEQYF.

The chain employs TRBV12-3 or TRBV12-4 and TRBJ1-1; the D is unclear. Trimming took 6 bases from V and 7 from J, leaving 12 bases between them. This CDR3 contains 12 residues. The CDR3 nucleotides read TGTGCCAGCAGCAGAAGGGAACATGAAGCTTTCTTT. It translates to CASSRREHEAFF.

The chain uses TRBV6-6 and TRBJ2-5; TRBD1 matches 7 bases. The CDR3 loop spans 15 amino acids. Unmatched junction bases numbered 3, after V lost 1 base and J lost 1 base. Germline CDR1 is MNHNY and CDR2 is SVGAGI (reference sequence). In DNA form, the CDR3 reads TGTGCCAGCAGTTACTTATGGGACAGCCAAGAGACCCAGTACTTC. Translation gives CASSYLWDSQETQYF.

As concerns this clone: The germline gene is not matched at one end of the junction; a read error may be the cause. The V call is TRBV6-5, the J call TRBJ2-3, with TRBD1 as a possible D gene (5 bases). Germline values: CDR1 MNHEY, CDR2 SVGAGI. This CDR3 comprises 11 residues. This chain's CDR3 is CASSNGATTTF. For the CDR3, the DNA is TGTGCCAGCAGTAATGGGGCCACTACCACTTTT.